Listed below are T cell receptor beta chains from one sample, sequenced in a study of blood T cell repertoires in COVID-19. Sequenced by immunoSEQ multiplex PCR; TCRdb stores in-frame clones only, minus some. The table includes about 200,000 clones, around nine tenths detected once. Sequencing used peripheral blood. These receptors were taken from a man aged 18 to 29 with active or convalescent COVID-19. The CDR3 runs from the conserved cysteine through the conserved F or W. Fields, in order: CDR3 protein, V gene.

CDR3: CASSTLRGGDEKLFF; V: TRBV21-1
CDR3: CAISGQGAPNEQFF; V: TRBV10-3
CDR3: CASSPILSGPSTDTQYF; V: TRBV5-5
CDR3: CATSRDRDRGSSEAFF; V: TRBV15
CDR3: CASSLRTSGSPNEQFF; V: TRBV19
CDR3: CASSPANGDGAFF; V: TRBV7-7
CDR3: CASSVRTGGFGETQYF; V: TRBV6-1
CDR3: CASSQGSGAAYGYTF; V: TRBV4-1
CDR3: CASPGVNTDTQYF; V: TRBV30
CDR3: CASYGGGINTIYF; V: TRBV6-5
CDR3: CASSPWTGPLGYGYTF; V: TRBV18
CDR3: CATSDGLAEINTGELFF; V: TRBV24-1
CDR3: CAIRGRGTYEQYF; V: TRBV10-3
CDR3: CASREARTGDTEAFF; V: TRBV25-1
CDR3: CASSQMNRAADTQYF; V: TRBV19
CDR3: CASSYGTGDDSGNTIYF; V: TRBV19
CDR3: CASRPGGVRRTEAFF; V: TRBV2
CDR3: CASSLQGEEETQYF; V: TRBV7-6
CDR3: CASSWTGTGTEAFF; V: TRBV5-1
CDR3: CASRPLFVSGISYEQYF; V: TRBV27
CDR3: CASSTTGVGGQETQYF; V: TRBV6-2/TRBV6-3
CDR3: CASSTIDRGGTGELFF; V: TRBV19
CDR3: CASSYHPTAEHLAKNIQYF; V: TRBV5-6
CDR3: CASSIIGQGAYGYTF; V: TRBV19
CDR3: CSVSTSGAYEQYF; V: TRBV29-1
CDR3: CASSSGPNQPQHF; V: TRBV28
CDR3: CASSPGQGITEAFF; V: TRBV7-9
CDR3: CASNTSWDRPSRGANVLTF; V: TRBV21-1
CDR3: CASSESLLAGDTDTQYF; V: TRBV9
CDR3: CASSPGTGIAEAFF; V: TRBV5-1
CDR3: CASSTTGLAGGPSYEQYF; V: TRBV19
CDR3: CASSLEAGNNSPLHF; V: TRBV7-6
CDR3: CASSTSGLAGVIDEQFF; V: TRBV6-2/TRBV6-3
CDR3: CASSETGTGNEKLFF; V: TRBV28
CDR3: CATSRDYGTGGSPLHF; V: TRBV15
CDR3: CASSYSQDSLGYEQYF; V: TRBV6-6
CDR3: CASSWGQGDTGELFF; V: TRBV5-1
CDR3: CSASPGGSEAFF; V: TRBV20-1
CDR3: CASSQGRFSGNTIYF; V: TRBV3-1/TRBV3-2
CDR3: CASSAWLGGGNTEAFF; V: TRBV7-9
CDR3: CATSEGTDTGELFF; V: TRBV24-1
CDR3: CASNRDRNDYGYTF; V: TRBV6-5
CDR3: CASSESGRGDEETQYF; V: TRBV10-1
CDR3: CASHLSSSYNEQFF; V: TRBV6-5
CDR3: CASSLGDRGTEAFF; V: TRBV7-9
CDR3: CASSPSPGVTYEQYF; V: TRBV18